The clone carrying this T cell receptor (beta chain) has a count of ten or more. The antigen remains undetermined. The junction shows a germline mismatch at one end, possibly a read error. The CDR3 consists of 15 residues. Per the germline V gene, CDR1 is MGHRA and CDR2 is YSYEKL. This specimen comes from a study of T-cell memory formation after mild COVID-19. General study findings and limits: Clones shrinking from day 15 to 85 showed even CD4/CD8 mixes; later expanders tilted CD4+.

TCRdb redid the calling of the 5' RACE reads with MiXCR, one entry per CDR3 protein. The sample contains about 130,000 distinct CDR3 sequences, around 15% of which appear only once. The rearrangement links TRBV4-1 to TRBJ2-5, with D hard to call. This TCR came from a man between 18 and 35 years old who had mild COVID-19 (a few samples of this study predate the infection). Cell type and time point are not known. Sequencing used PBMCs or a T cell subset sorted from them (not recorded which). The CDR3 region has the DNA TGCGCCAGCACCCAAGAGTCGGCTATCCAAGAGACCCAGTACTTC. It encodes CASTQESAIQETQYF.